This TCR beta chain was sequenced for a study of shared clonotypes between healthy human individuals. CDR3 size: 16 residues. Germline CDR1 is SGHRS and CDR2 is YFSETQ. V lost 2 bases to trimming and J lost 4 bases; unmatched junction nucleotides: 3. On this clone itself: The sample carries other DNA sequences with the same CDR3.

Assay execution took place at the deep level. Sorted-subset replicate PCR reactions contained approximately 190 ng DNA, corresponding to tens of thousands of T cell genomes. Sequencing was performed with immunoSEQ multiplex PCR; in TCRdb, only in-frame clones are kept and a portion is missing. The table lists over 1.5 million clones, under 99% of them singletons. The sequence derives from a man under 40 in good health. The sample taken for sequencing was naive CD4+ T cells sorted from blood. Subset here: CD45RA+ positively selected. This rearrangement joins TRBV5-1 to TRBJ2-1; 13 positions agree with TRBD2. Written as DNA, the CDR3 is TGCGCCAGCAGCTTAGGACTAGCGGGAGATTACAATGAGCAGTTCTTC. This sequence encodes CASSLGLAGDYNEQFF.